The clone carrying this T cell receptor beta chain was detected a few times. This CDR3 is built from 14 residues. Germline-derived CDR1 and CDR2 are MNHEY and SMNVEV (reference sequence). V was pared by 5 bases and J by 3 bases, with 8 bases between. TCRdb reprocessed the 5' RACE reads via MiXCR and lists one record per CDR3 protein. The table has a few hundred thousand distinct CDR3 sequences, about 19% seen once. The data stem from a study of T cells after yellow fever vaccination. The receptor was isolated from a man younger than 40 who received the YFV17D yellow fever vaccine. Sequenced material: PBMCs, taken 15 days after the yellow fever booster vaccination. V gene TRBV27 combines with J gene TRBJ2-6; no clear D. The CDR3 DNA is TGTGCCAGCAGTCTCGTCGGTGGGGCCAACGTCCTGACTTTC. It is translated as CASSLVGGANVLTF.